Reported below is one T cell receptor beta chain. Antigen unknown. The PCR had 60 Vbeta and 13 Jbeta primers. Sequenced by immunoSEQ multiplex PCR; TCRdb stores in-frame clones only, minus some. Here the sample table reports about 140,000 clones. The data originate from a study of cytomegalovirus exposure and HLA in healthy donors. Findings of the study overall: Reported performance of the classifier showed diagnosis of cytomegalovirus status with high specificity and sensitivity. Most CMV-associated TCR beta chains were later found to appear HLA-restricted. Earlier results showed most TCR beta V segments being productive about 87% or about 30% of the time.

CDR1 and CDR2 from the germline V gene are SEHNR and FQNEAQ (reference sequence). V was cut by 0 bases and J by 7 bases, with 18 bases left in between. This CDR3 contains 16 residues. The sample comprised PBMCs. This TCR was sampled from a man in his forties or fifties in good health and CMV-seronegative. The chain uses TRBV7-9 and TRBJ1-2; D is possibly TRBD1 (5 bases). The CDR3 reads CASSLAVGGGNAGYTF. CDR3 nucleotide sequence: TGTGCCAGCAGCTTAGCGGTGGGTGGGGGGAATGCTGGCTACACCTTC.